This passage covers 2 T cell receptor beta chains from one sample sequenced in a study of blood T cells in healthy people across ages. The use of a sample-barcoded 5' primer and a J-beta primer mix characterized a second PCR of roughly 6 to 11 cycles. Each CDR3 protein is one row after TCRdb ran MiXCR on the 5' RACE reads. Among hundreds of thousands of distinct CDR3 sequences listed, under 45% were seen once. Sequencing was performed on blood. Every receptor here comes from a man aged 60 to 69 in good health.

This clonotype was observed a few times. The chain is built from TRBV4-3 and TRBJ1-2; no clear D. The V end lost 1 base, the J end lost 2 bases, and 5 bases lay between the germline ends. The CDR3 consists of 13 residues. Germline V gene lookup returns CDR1 LGHNA and CDR2 YSLEER. The CDR3 coding sequence is TGCGCCAGCAGCCAAGTGGGGAACTATGGCTACACCTTC. Its protein is CASSQVGNYGYTF.

This clonotype was counted between two and nine times. The genes are TRBV9 and TRBJ2-3; 7 nucleotides agree with TRBD2. Germline CDR1 SGDLS, CDR2 YYNGEE. This CDR3 has 16 residues. The V segment lost 3 bases and the J segment 1 base; nucleotides outside the gene matches: 8. In DNA form, the CDR3 reads TGTGCCAGCAGCGCTACCCCGGCGGGGGGCACAGATACGCAGTATTTT. Protein product: CASSATPAGGTDTQYF.